Shown below are 7 T cell receptor beta chains from a single sample sequenced in a study of monozygotic twins with inflammatory bowel disease. Using the 5' RACE reads, TCRdb records one entry per CDR3 protein without DNA. The sample table includes roughly 170,000 distinct CDR3 sequences. The sequenced sample consisted of blood. Every receptor here comes from a human donor with ulcerative colitis or Crohn's disease, or a healthy co-twin of an affected twin (not recorded which).

The chain combines TRBV18 with TRBJ1-2; the TCRdb call, TRBD1, lacks DNA for checking. The CDR3 runs 13 residues. Germline assignment: CDR1 KGHSH and CDR2 LQKENI. The CDR3 spells CASSPGTYYGYTF.

The gene calls are TRBV24-1 and TRBJ2-7. The CDR3 is 12 amino acids. Germline V gives CDR1 KGHDR, CDR2 SFDVKD. The CDR3 spells CATSDLGYEQYF.

CDR3 protein: CASSLRLAADLSNEQFF. The V call is TRBV5-1, the J call TRBJ2-1; TCRdb names TRBD2, which stays unverified in the absence of DNA. Per the germline V gene, CDR1 is SGHRS and CDR2 is YFSETQ. The CDR3 runs 17 residues.

This chain joins TRBV5-1 and TRBJ1-1. The CDR3 has 14 amino acids. CDR1 and CDR2 from the germline V gene are SGHRS and YFSETQ. CDR3 region: CASSPRGGNTEAFF.

The chain recombines TRBV7-9 with TRBJ1-1. This CDR3 region has 13 residues. Germline V gene lookup returns CDR1 SEHNR and CDR2 FQNEAQ (reference sequence). CDR3 protein: CASSSAARTEAFF.

CDR3 protein: CASSGWDRTDQPQHF. The chain uses TRBV21-1 and TRBJ1-5; TCRdb picks TRBD1, but there is no DNA to check that call. TRBV21-1 is noted as a pseudogene. The CDR3 is 15 amino acids.

This chain uses TRBV11-2 with TRBJ1-5. This CDR3 has 13 amino acids. Germline V gives CDR1 SGHAT, CDR2 FQNNGV. The CDR3 is CASSLGRVGEQHF.